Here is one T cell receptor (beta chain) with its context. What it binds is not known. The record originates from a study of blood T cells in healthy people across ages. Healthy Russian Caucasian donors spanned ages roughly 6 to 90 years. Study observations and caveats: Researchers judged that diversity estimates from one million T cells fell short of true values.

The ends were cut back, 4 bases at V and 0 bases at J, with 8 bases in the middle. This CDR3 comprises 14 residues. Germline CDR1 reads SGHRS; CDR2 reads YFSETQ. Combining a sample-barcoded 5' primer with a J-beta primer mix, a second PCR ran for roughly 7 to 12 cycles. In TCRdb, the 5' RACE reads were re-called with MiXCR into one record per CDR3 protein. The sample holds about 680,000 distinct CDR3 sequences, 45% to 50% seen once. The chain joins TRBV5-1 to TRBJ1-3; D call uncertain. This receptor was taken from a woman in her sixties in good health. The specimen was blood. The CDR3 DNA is TGCGCCAGCAGCGAAGCGAGCTCTGGAAACACCATATATTTT. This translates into CASSEASSGNTIYF.